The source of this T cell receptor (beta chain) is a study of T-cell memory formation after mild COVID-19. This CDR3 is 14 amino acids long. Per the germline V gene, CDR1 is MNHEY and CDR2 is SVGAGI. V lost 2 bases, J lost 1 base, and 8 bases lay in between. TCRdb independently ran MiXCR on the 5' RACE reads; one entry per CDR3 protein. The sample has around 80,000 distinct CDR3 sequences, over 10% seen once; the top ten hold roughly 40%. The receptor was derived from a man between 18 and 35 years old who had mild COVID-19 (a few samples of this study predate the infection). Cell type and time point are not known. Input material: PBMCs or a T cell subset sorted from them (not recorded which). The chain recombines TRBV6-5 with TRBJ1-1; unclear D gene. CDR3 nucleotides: TGTGCCAGCAGTTACACGGACCGGAACACTGAAGCTTTCTTT. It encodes CASSYTDRNTEAFF.